The next 10 T cell receptor beta chains were all read from a single sample in a study of Tregs in tolerant kidney transplant recipients. Profiling relied on immunoSEQ multiplex PCR, and the TCRdb table lists in-frame clones only, not all of them. The top ten hold 13% to 15% of the sample, which has about 55,000 clones, roughly nine tenths seen once. Mixed chimerism was transient after nonmyeloablative marrow transplants from related graft donors. Sequencing used CD8+ T cells from blood (PBMCs), obtained 24 months after the transplant. These receptors originate from a human patient who received a combined kidney and bone marrow transplant. T cells may partly derive from the graft donor.

On this clone itself: The same CDR3 can be traced to other DNA sequences in this sample. The rearrangement uses TRBV5-1 and TRBJ1-1; perhaps TRBD1 as D (5 bases). The CDR3 is made up of 14 amino acids. Trimming stripped 5 bases from V and 5 bases from J, with 16 bases between. Per germline, CDR1 SGHRS and CDR2 YFSETQ. The CDR3 reads CASSYGQGATEAFF. The CDR3 bases are TGCGCCAGCAGTTATGGACAAGGGGCTACTGAAGCTTTCTTT.

The chain recombines TRBV7-6 with TRBJ2-1, with D possibly TRBD2 on 6 matching bases. V lost 4 bases to trimming and J lost 5 bases, with 15 bases between them. Germline loops: CDR1 SGHVS, CDR2 FNYEAQ. The CDR3 loop spans 15 amino acids. The CDR3 region has the DNA TGTGCCAGCAGCTCATATAGCGGAGGGGACAATGAGCAGTTCTTC. Its protein is CASSSYSGGDNEQFF. Drawing the rest from reference TRBV7-6 and TRBJ2-1, the complete variable domain is GAGVSQSPRYKVTKRGQDVALRCDPISGHVSLYWYRQALGQGPEFLTYFNYEAQQDKSGLPNDRFSAERPEGSISTLTIQRTEQRDSAMYRCASSSYSGGDNEQFFGPGTRLTVL.

V and J are TRBV7-7 and TRBJ2-7, with 11 bases matching TRBD1. The CDR3 is 15 residues long. Per the germline V gene, CDR1 is SSHAT and CDR2 is FNYEAQ (reference sequence). Trimming removed 1 base from V and 3 bases from J; junction bases left unmatched: 2. In DNA form, the CDR3 reads TGTGCCAGCAGCTTAGGGACAGGGGGCAGCTACGAGCAGTACTTC. It specifies CASSLGTGGSYEQYF.

This rearrangement joins TRBV27 to TRBJ1-4, with D uncertain. Germline loops: CDR1 MNHEY, CDR2 SMNVEV (reference sequence). CDR3 length equals 14 residues. The V end was cut by 4 bases, the J end by 0 bases, with 6 bases between. The CDR3 DNA sequence: TGTGCCAGCAGTTACTATGCAACTAATGAAAAACTGTTTTTT. This translates into CASSYYATNEKLFF. The variable domain in full, completed from reference TRBV27 and TRBJ1-4, reads EAQVTQNPRYLITVTGKKLTVTCSQNMNHEYMSWYRQDPGLGLRQIYYSMNVEVTDKGDVPEGYKVSRKEKRNFPLILESPSPNQTSLYFCASSYYATNEKLFFGSGTQLSVL.

This sequence joins TRBV27 and TRBJ2-6, with 10 bases that match TRBD1. Per germline, CDR1 MNHEY and CDR2 SMNVEV (reference sequence). Trimming took 2 bases from V and 0 from J; bases not matched to a gene: 7. The length of the CDR3 is 19 residues. The CDR3 here is CASSLLSWTGGSGANVLTF. DNA for the CDR3: TGTGCCAGCAGTTTACTTTCTTGGACAGGGGGCTCTGGGGCCAACGTCCTGACTTTC.

Only one count was recorded for this clone. This chain connects TRBV9 to TRBJ2-2; 11 positions agree with TRBD2. The CDR3 spans 19 residues. The J segment lost 0 bases and the V segment lost 3 bases, leaving 10 bases of the junction unmatched. Germline assignment: CDR1 SGDLS and CDR2 YYNGEE. CDR3 DNA sequence: TGTGCCAGCAGCGCCAGGGAAGGGGGACTAGCGGCGAACACCGGGGAGCTGTTTTTT. Its translation is CASSAREGGLAANTGELFF.

The V call is TRBV19, the J call TRBJ2-5, with 11 bases aligning to TRBD2. Germline V gene data show CDR1 as LNHDA and CDR2 as SQIVND (reference sequence). Losses at the gene ends were 5 bases for V and 1 base for J; bases not matched to a gene: 6. This CDR3 spans 16 amino acids. The CDR3, as DNA: TGTGCCAGTAGTGCTTCTAGCGGGGGGAGCCAAGAGACCCAGTACTTC. It yields the protein CASSASSGGSQETQYF.

The chain combines TRBV27 with TRBJ2-7, with D possibly TRBD1 on 6 matching bases. V was trimmed by 5 bases and J by 6 bases, leaving 17 bases between them. CDR3 length: 14 amino acids. The germline CDR1 and CDR2 sequences are MNHEY and SMNVEV (reference sequence). CDR3 bases: TGTGCCAGCAGTCCCCAGGGGACCTTTCTCGAGCAGTACTTC. Translated, it gives CASSPQGTFLEQYF.

The V gene is TRBV11-2, the J gene TRBJ2-1; 7 bases fit TRBD1. Germline V gene data show CDR1 as SGHAT and CDR2 as FQNNGV. Trimming at V came to 1 base and at J to 1 base, leaving 1 base not matched to a gene. The CDR3 sequence is 15 residues long. Written as DNA, the CDR3 is TGTGCCAGCAGCTTAGCGACAGGGTCCTACAATGAGCAGTTCTTC. It translates to CASSLATGSYNEQFF.

The chain carries TRBV13 and TRBJ2-3, with TRBD2 as a possible D gene (6 bases). V lost 0 bases to trimming and J lost 3 bases, with 10 bases between them. The germline gives CDR1 PRHDT, CDR2 FYEKMQ (reference sequence). This CDR3 comprises 15 residues. For the CDR3, the DNA is TGTGCCAGCAGCTTAGGAGATCGGGGGACAGATACGCAGTATTTT. Translation: CASSLGDRGTDTQYF.